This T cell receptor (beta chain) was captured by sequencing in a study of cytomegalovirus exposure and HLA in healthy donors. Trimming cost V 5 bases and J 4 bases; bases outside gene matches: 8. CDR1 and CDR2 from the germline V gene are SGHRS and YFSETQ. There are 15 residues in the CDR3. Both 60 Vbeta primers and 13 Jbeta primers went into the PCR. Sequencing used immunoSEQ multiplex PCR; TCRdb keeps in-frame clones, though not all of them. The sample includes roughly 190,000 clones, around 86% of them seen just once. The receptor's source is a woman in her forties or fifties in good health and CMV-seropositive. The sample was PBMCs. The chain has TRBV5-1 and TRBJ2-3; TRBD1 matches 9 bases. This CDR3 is CASREQGAQSDTQYF. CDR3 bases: TGCGCCAGCAGGGAACAGGGGGCGCAATCAGATACGCAGTATTTT.